This TCR beta chain originates from a study of T cells in Graves' hyperthyroidism and ophthalmopathy. Amplified regions were TCR beta CDR3 sequences from RNA transcripts. A first-round RT-PCR of the TCR CDR3 used the HTBI primer set. TCRdb recomputed calls from the multiplex PCR reads with MiXCR, one row per CDR3 protein. Of about 200,000 distinct CDR3 sequences in the sample, roughly 15% are singletons; the top ten hold under 65%. PBMCs were collected from an approximately 10 ml volume of fresh peripheral blood. CDR3 length equals 15 residues. In germline, CDR1 is DFQATT, CDR2 SNEGSKA (reference sequence). As concerns this clonotype: This may stem from a read error, because a much larger clone lies one nucleotide away.

The source of this sequence is a man aged 45-60 years with Graves' hyperthyroidism. The V gene is TRBV20-1, the J gene TRBJ2-7; 11 bases agree with TRBD2. Material: blood. For the CDR3, the DNA is TGCAGTGCTAGAGATCCTAGCGGGAGGATCTACGGGCAGTACTTC. Its translation: CSARDPSGRIYGQYF.